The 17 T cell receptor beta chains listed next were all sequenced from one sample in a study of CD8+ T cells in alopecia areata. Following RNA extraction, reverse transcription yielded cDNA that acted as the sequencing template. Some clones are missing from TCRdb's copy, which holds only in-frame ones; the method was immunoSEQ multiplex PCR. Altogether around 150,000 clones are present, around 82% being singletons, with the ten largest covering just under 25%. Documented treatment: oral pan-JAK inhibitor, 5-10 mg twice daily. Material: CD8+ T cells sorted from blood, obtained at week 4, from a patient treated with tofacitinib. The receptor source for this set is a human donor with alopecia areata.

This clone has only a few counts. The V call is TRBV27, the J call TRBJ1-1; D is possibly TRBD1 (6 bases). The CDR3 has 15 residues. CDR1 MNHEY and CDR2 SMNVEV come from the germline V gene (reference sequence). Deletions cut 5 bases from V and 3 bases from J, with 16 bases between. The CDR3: CASSPREGVDTEAFF. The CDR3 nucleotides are TGTGCCAGCAGTCCCCGGGAGGGGGTCGACACTGAAGCTTTCTTT.

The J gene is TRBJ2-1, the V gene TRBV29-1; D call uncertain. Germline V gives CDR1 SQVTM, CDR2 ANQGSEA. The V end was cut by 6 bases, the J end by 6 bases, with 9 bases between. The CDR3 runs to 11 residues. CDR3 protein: CSVPQTNEQFF. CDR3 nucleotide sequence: TGCAGCGTGCCCCAAACCAATGAGCAGTTCTTC.

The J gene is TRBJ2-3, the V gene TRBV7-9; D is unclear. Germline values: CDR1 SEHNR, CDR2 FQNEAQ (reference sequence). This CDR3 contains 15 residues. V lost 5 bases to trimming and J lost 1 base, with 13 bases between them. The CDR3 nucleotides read TGTGCCAGCAGCCTCCTAGGGATGGGCACAGATACGCAGTATTTT. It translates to CASSLLGMGTDTQYF.

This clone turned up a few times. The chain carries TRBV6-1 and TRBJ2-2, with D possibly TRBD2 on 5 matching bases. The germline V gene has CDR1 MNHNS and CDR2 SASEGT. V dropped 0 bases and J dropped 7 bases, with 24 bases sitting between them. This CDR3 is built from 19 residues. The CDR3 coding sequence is TGTGCCAGCAGTGAAGCCAACTCGCCCCCGCTAGCTAGGATCGGGGAGCTGTTTTTT. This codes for CASSEANSPPLARIGELFF.

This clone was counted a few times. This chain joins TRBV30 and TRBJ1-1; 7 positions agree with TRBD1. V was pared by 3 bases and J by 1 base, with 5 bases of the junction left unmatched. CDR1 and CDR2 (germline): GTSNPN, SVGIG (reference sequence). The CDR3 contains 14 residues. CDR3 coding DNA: TGTGCCTGGAGGGATGGGACAGAGAACACTGAAGCTTTCTTT. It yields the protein CAWRDGTENTEAFF.

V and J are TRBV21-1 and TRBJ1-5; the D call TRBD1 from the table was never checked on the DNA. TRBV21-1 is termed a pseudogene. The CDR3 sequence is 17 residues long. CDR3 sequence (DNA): TGTGCCAGCAGCAAGTTGAGCAGGGCCCATAGCAATCAGCCCCAGCATTTT. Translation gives CASSKLSRAHSNQPQHF.

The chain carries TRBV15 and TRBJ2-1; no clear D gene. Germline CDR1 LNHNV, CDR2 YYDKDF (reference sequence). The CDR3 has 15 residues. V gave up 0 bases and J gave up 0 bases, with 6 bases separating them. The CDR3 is CATSRDRSSYNEQFF. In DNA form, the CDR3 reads TGTGCCACCAGCAGAGACAGAAGCTCCTACAATGAGCAGTTCTTC.

CDR3 in amino acids: CASSTAYNEQFF. In DNA, the CDR3 is TGTGCCAGCTCCACGGCCTACAATGAGCAGTTCTTC. V is TRBV27 and J is TRBJ2-1; no reliable D call. Looked up from germline, CDR1 is MNHEY and CDR2 is SMNVEV (reference sequence). CDR3 length: 12 amino acids. Trimming took 8 bases from V and 2 from J, leaving 7 bases between them.

The CDR3 DNA follows: TGTGCCAGCAGCTTAGTGAGCGGGGGGGCCACAGATACGCAGTATTTT. It yields the protein CASSLVSGGATDTQYF. This rearrangement joins TRBV11-3 to TRBJ2-3; 10 nucleotides agree with TRBD2. CDR1 is SGHNT, CDR2 YENEEA, per germline. The junction had 3 bases not matched to a gene; V was cut back by 1 base and J by 2 bases. The CDR3 covers 16 residues.

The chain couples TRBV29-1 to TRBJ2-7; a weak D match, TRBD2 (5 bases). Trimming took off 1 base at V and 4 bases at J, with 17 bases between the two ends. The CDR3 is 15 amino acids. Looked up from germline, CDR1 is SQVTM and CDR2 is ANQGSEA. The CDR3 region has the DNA TGCAGCGTTGAAGGTGCGAGGTACGGGGTGTACGAGCAGTACTTC. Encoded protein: CSVEGARYGVYEQYF.

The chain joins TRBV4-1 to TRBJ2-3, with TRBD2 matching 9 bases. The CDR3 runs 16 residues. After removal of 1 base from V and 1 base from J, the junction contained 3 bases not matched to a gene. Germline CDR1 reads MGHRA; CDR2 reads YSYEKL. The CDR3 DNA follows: TGCGCCAGCAGCCAAGGAATAGCGGGGGGCACAGATACGCAGTATTTT. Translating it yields CASSQGIAGGTDTQYF.

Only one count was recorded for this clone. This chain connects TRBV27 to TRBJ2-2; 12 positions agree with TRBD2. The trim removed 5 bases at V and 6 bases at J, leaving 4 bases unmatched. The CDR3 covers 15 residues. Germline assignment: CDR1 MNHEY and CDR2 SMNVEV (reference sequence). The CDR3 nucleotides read TGTGCCAGCAGTAACGCTAGCGGGGGGGCCGGGGAGCTGTTTTTT. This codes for CASSNASGGAGELFF.

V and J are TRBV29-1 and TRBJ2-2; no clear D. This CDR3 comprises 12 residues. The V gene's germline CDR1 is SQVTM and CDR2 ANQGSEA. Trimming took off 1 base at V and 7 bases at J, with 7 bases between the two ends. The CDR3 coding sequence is TGCAGCGTTGAAGTAGGGTACGGGGAGCTGTTTTTT. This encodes CSVEVGYGELFF.

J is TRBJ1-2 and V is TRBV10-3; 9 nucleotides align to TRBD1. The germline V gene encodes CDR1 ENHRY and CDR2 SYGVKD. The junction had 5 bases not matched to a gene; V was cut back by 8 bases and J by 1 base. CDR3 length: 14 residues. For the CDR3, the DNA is TGTGCCATCGGCGGACAGGGGCTTAACTATGGCTACACCTTC. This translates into CAIGGQGLNYGYTF.

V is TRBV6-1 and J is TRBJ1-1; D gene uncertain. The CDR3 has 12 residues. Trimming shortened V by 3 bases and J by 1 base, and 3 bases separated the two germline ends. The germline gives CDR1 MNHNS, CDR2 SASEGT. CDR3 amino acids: CASSEWNTEAFF. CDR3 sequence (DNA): TGTGCCAGCAGTGAGTGGAACACTGAAGCTTTCTTT.

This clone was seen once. CDR3 coding DNA: TGTGCCAGCAGCTCAACTCCCCCGAAGGAAGAGACCCAGTACTTC. It codes for CASSSTPPKEETQYF. The rearrangement links TRBV7-9 to TRBJ2-5; no definite D call. The V gene lost 4 bases and the J gene lost 3 bases, with 15 bases spanning the gap. The germline V gene has CDR1 SEHNR and CDR2 FQNEAQ (reference sequence). CDR3 length equals 15 residues.

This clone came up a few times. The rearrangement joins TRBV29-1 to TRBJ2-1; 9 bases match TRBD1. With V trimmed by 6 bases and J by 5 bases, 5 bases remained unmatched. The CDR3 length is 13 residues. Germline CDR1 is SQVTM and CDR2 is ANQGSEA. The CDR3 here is CSVQGARNNEQFF. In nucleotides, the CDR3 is TGCAGCGTACAGGGGGCGCGTAACAATGAGCAGTTCTTC.